These 13 T cell receptor beta chains were sequenced from one sample in a study of control samples from healthy donors and cancer patients. Sequenced by immunoSEQ multiplex PCR; TCRdb stores in-frame clones only, minus some. The table includes about 120,000 clones, roughly 90% detected once. The material sequenced was blood. The source is a man aged 50-59 years in good health.

This clone was seen just once. Other DNA variants within this sample encode the same CDR3. The V and J genes are TRBV5-1 and TRBJ2-7; 7 bases align to TRBD2. This CDR3 comprises 15 residues. Germline V lookup: CDR1 SGHRS, CDR2 YFSETQ. J was trimmed by 5 bases and V by 0 bases; bases with no gene match: 8. The CDR3 bases are TGCGCCAGCAGCTTGGGAGTTGGGGGGGACGACGAGCAGTACTTC. The encoded protein is CASSLGVGGDDEQYF. The complete variable domain, with remaining parts taken from reference TRBV5-1 and TRBJ2-7, reads KAGVTQTPRYLIKTRGQQVTLSCSPISGHRSVSWYQQTPGQGLQFLFEYFSETQRNKGNFPGRFSGRQFSNSRSEMNVSTLELGDSALYLCASSLGVGGDDEQYFGPGTRLTVT.

In its sample, this clone was seen once. V usage is TRBV27 and J usage is TRBJ1-1; 8 bases line up with TRBD1. V trimming: 7 bases; J trimming: 1 base; junction bases outside the gene matches: 5. The CDR3 totals 14 residues. CDR1 is MNHEY and CDR2 is SMNVEV in the germline V gene (reference sequence). The CDR3 loop is CASNLQGGNTEAFF. The CDR3 bases are TGTGCCAGCAACCTACAGGGGGGGAACACTGAAGCTTTCTTT.

The chain has TRBV4-1 and TRBJ1-2; 10 bases line up with TRBD1. Germline lookup yields CDR1 MGHRA and CDR2 YSYEKL. The J segment lost 1 base and the V segment lost 1 base, leaving 9 bases of the junction unmatched. The CDR3 is 18 amino acids. CDR3 loop: CASSQGWGGTGDNYGYTF. The CDR3 DNA reads as TGCGCCAGCAGCCAAGGTTGGGGGGGGACAGGGGATAACTATGGCTACACCTTC.

CDR3 bases: TGTGCCAGCAGCAACCAGGGAAGCGACTTC. Protein: CASSNQGSDF. The chain carries TRBV21-1 and TRBJ2-7; TRBD1 was called by the table and not checked on the DNA. TRBV21-1 is termed a pseudogene. This CDR3 has 10 residues.

V and J are TRBV5-4 and TRBJ1-2; D gene unclear. The CDR3 contains 16 residues. V dropped 2 bases and J dropped 8 bases, with 22 bases sitting between them. Per germline, CDR1 SGHNT and CDR2 YYREEE (reference sequence). The CDR3: CASSFRTGYINRGYTF. In nucleotides, the CDR3 is TGTGCCAGCAGCTTCAGAACGGGGTACATTAACCGCGGCTACACCTTC.

The V and J genes are TRBV6-2 or TRBV6-3 and TRBJ1-4; 7 bases map to TRBD1. CDR1 is MNHEY, CDR2 SVGEGT, per germline. V shed 5 bases, J shed 8 bases, and the junction held 11 bases outside the gene matches. The CDR3 is made up of 15 amino acids. CDR3 coding DNA: TGTGCCAGCAGTCCCCTCGGGACAGTGGGAGAAAAACTGTTTTTT. The encoded protein is CASSPLGTVGEKLFF.

Comments on this clone: At the DNA level, this CDR3 is encoded by other sequences in the same sample as well. The chain employs TRBV24-1 and TRBJ1-1; weak D call: TRBD1 (5 bases). V was clipped by 2 bases and J by 1 base, with 7 bases between them. Germline V CDR1 and CDR2: KGHDR, SFDVKD. This CDR3 has 14 amino acids. The CDR3 region has the DNA TGTGCCACCAGTGATTCCGGACAGAACACTGAAGCTTTCTTT. Translating gives CATSDSGQNTEAFF.

The CDR3 DNA sequence: TGCGCCAGCAGCCAAGATCCCGGCCTGGGTAACGGCTACACCTTC. Residues: CASSQDPGLGNGYTF. V gene TRBV4-3 combines with J gene TRBJ1-2; no clear D gene. The CDR3 consists of 15 residues. Germline CDR1 is LGHNA and CDR2 is YSLEER. V lost 0 bases and J lost 8, with 16 bases in between.

The CDR3 region has the DNA TGTGCCAGCAGCTTGTTGAGTTTTACTGGAAACACCATATATTTT. It yields the protein CASSLLSFTGNTIYF. The chain uses TRBV11-2 and TRBJ1-3; D is undetermined. Trimming stripped 3 bases from V and 2 bases from J, with 11 bases between. In germline, CDR1 is SGHAT, CDR2 FQNNGV. This CDR3 region has 15 residues.

This clone came up once. V gene TRBV11-3 combines with J gene TRBJ2-1, with D perhaps TRBD2 (6 bases). Germline loops: CDR1 SGHNT, CDR2 YENEEA. The CDR3 covers 16 residues. Trimming stripped 1 base from V and 0 bases from J, with 10 bases between. CDR3 residues: CASSLGDSSSYNEQFF. The CDR3 DNA is TGTGCCAGCAGCTTAGGGGACTCAAGCTCCTACAATGAGCAGTTCTTC.

The V and J genes are TRBV3-1 (or the pseudogene TRBV3-2) and TRBJ1-1; D is uncertain. Trimming pared 0 bases from V and 2 bases from J, leaving 10 bases between. This CDR3 is built from 15 residues. CDR1 and CDR2 (germline): LGHDT, YNNKEL (reference sequence). DNA for the CDR3: TGTGCCAGCAGCCAAGATCTTAGACTAAACACTGAAGCTTTCTTT. It specifies CASSQDLRLNTEAFF.

Written as DNA, the CDR3 is TGCGCCAGCAGCTTGACGGCAGGGGGCGCGAACACTGAAGCTTTCTTT. It codes for CASSLTAGGANTEAFF. This chain joins TRBV5-1 and TRBJ1-1; 8 nucleotides align to TRBD1. V shed 1 base, J shed 1 base, and the junction held 6 bases outside the gene matches. CDR3 length: 16 amino acids. Germline loops: CDR1 SGHRS, CDR2 YFSETQ.

The V call is TRBV19, the J call TRBJ1-3, with D maybe TRBD1 (6 bases). Trimming left V 7 bases short and J 0 bases short, with 19 bases between. Germline values: CDR1 LNHDA, CDR2 SQIVND (reference sequence). The CDR3 is made up of 17 amino acids. The CDR3 loop reads CASIGWTNRVSGNTIYF. CDR3 in DNA: TGTGCCAGTATAGGCTGGACCAACAGGGTCTCTGGAAACACCATATATTTT.